The text below deals with one T cell receptor (beta chain). This entry comes from a study of PD-L1 blockade in urothelial cancer. Study-level background: Blood was subjected to analysis at 3 weeks (second dose) and 6 weeks following treatment start.

The germline V gene has CDR1 SEHNR and CDR2 FQNEAQ (reference sequence). V was shortened by 5 bases and J by 7 bases, with 15 bases between the two germline ends. The CDR3 contains 14 residues. Clones were read by immunoSEQ multiplex PCR, and TCRdb kept only the in-frame ones, dropping some. The sample has about 36,000 clones, around 84% seen once. The sample's time point: peripheral blood 6 weeks after treatment start. The sample consisted of PBMCs, taken around atezolizumab (anti-PD-L1) treatment. V gene TRBV7-9 combines with J gene TRBJ2-1; D is perhaps TRBD2 (5 bases). The source of this sequence is a man aged 40-49 years with urothelial cancer. The CDR3 reads CASSRRAEVNEQFF. Written as DNA, the CDR3 is TGTGCCAGCAGCCGCCGTGCGGAGGTGAATGAGCAGTTCTTC. The variable domain in full, with the rest retrieved from reference TRBV7-9 and TRBJ2-1, is DTGVSQNPRHKITKRGQNVTFRCDPISEHNRLYWYRQTLGQGPEFLTYFQNEAQLEKSRLLSDRFSAERPKGSFSTLEIQRTEQGDSAMYLCASSRRAEVNEQFFGPGTRLTVL.